Sequencing of this T cell receptor (beta chain) was carried out in a study of OX40 agonist ivuxolimab in advanced cancers. On the study more broadly: Dosing consisted of intravenous ivuxolimab at 0.01 to 10 mg/kg every 2 weeks. Earlier anti-PD-1, anti-PD-L1 or anti-CTLA-4 therapy was permitted; about 38% had received some. Partial responses occurred in Three dose-escalation patients, one with hepatocellular carcinoma and two with cutaneous melanoma.

Here immunoSEQ multiplex PCR was the method, and the copy in TCRdb shows in-frame clones only, minus some. The repertoire holds about 50,000 clones, with 75% to 85% as singletons. Sequenced material: CD4+ or CD8+ T cells sorted from blood, taken in a trial of the OX40 agonist ivuxolimab. The sequence derives from an adult with an advanced solid tumor such as melanoma, head and neck, liver or kidney cancer.

The CDR3 loop is CASSLFSAANTGELFF. As DNA, the CDR3 is TGTGCCAGCAGCTTATTTAGCGCAGCGAACACCGGGGAGCTGTTTTTT. The J gene is TRBJ2-2, the V gene TRBV7-3, with a possible D match to TRBD2 (5 bases). CDR3 length: 16 residues. V was cut by 2 bases and J by 0 bases, with 10 bases left in between. Germline CDR1 SGHTA, CDR2 FQGTGA.